The next 17 T cell receptor beta chains were all read from a single sample in a study of OX40 agonist ivuxolimab in advanced cancers. TCRdb's copy holds only in-frame clones and misses some; the assay was immunoSEQ multiplex PCR. The sample holds about 24,000 clones, under 85% seen once. The input for sequencing was CD4+ or CD8+ T cells sorted from blood, taken in a trial of the OX40 agonist ivuxolimab. The receptors come from an adult with an advanced solid tumor such as melanoma, head and neck, liver or kidney cancer.

There are a few counts of this clone. This rearrangement joins TRBV18 to TRBJ1-3; D gene uncertain. Germline CDR1 KGHSH, CDR2 LQKENI. The CDR3 runs 11 residues. V gave up 6 bases and J gave up 16 bases, with 16 bases separating them. The CDR3 protein is CASSDRDAQYF. DNA of the CDR3: TGTGCCAGCTCGGATCGCGACGCTCAGTATTTT.

The CDR3 DNA sequence: TGTGCCACCAGCTCAGAGACGGGGGGCATCTCCTACGAGCAGTACTTC. It is translated as CATSSETGGISYEQYF. The chain carries TRBV15 and TRBJ2-7, with D possibly being TRBD2 (7 bases). From germline, CDR1 is LNHNV and CDR2 YYDKDF (reference sequence). Between the trimmed V and J ends, which lost 5 bases and 0 bases, there was a span of 17 bases. The CDR3 has 16 residues.

This clone has more than one count but fewer than ten. The CDR3 nucleotides read TGCGCCAGCGGAGAAACAGGGGCTTACGAGCAGTACTTC. This translates into CASGETGAYEQYF. The rearrangement links TRBV10-2 to TRBJ2-7, with 7 bases that match TRBD1. This CDR3 spans 13 amino acids. CDR1 WSHSY and CDR2 SAAADI come from the germline V gene. With 8 bases clipped from V and 4 bases from J, the junction kept 8 bases outside the gene matches.

This clone was found a few times. The chain is built from TRBV7-9 and TRBJ1-2; D unresolved. Germline V lookup: CDR1 SEHNR, CDR2 FQNEAQ (reference sequence). V was clipped by 5 bases and J by 5 bases, with 9 bases between them. The CDR3 covers 12 residues. The CDR3 region is CASSPRAYGYTF. Written as DNA, the CDR3 is TGTGCCAGCAGCCCACGAGCTTATGGCTACACCTTC.

The chain employs TRBV27 and TRBJ1-1; no definite D call. V was pared by 4 bases and J by 4 bases, with 16 bases between. Looked up from germline, CDR1 is MNHEY and CDR2 is SMNVEV (reference sequence). The CDR3 has 15 residues. In nucleotides, the CDR3 is TGTGCCAGCAGTTCGGGCCGCGGGCGGGGCACTGAAGCTTTCTTT. Amino acids: CASSSGRGRGTEAFF.

The V call is TRBV11-2, the J call TRBJ1-1; TRBD1 might be the D (6 bases). Germline loops: CDR1 SGHAT, CDR2 FQNNGV. The V and J ends lost 5 bases and 8 bases respectively, with 12 bases between them. This CDR3 has 12 amino acids. This CDR3 reads CASSPRTVEAFF. CDR3 coding DNA: TGTGCCAGCAGCCCAAGGACAGTCGAAGCTTTCTTT.

The rearrangement links TRBV6-4 to TRBJ1-1; unclear D gene. Between the trimmed V and J ends, which lost 8 bases and 1 base, there was a span of 14 bases. CDR3 length equals 14 residues. CDR1 is MRHNA, CDR2 SNTAGT, per germline. CDR3 coding DNA: TGTGCCAGCCAGGCGTGGGTTGGGAACACTGAAGCTTTCTTT. It encodes CASQAWVGNTEAFF.

The chain combines TRBV5-4 with TRBJ1-2, with D possibly matching TRBD1 (5 bases). V was cut by 0 bases and J by 5 bases, with 11 bases left in between. The CDR3 covers 14 residues. CDR1 and CDR2 (germline): SGHNT, YYREEE (reference sequence). Here the CDR3 DNA reads TGTGCCAGCAGCTTGGGGCGGGGCGGGTATGGCTACACCTTC. Its translation: CASSLGRGGYGYTF.

The CDR3 coding sequence is TGTGCCAGCAGCCGACGGGCGCACACAGATACGCAGTATTTT. Protein: CASSRRAHTDTQYF. This chain connects TRBV7-2 to TRBJ2-3; the D is unclear. Between the trimmed V and J ends, which lost 5 bases and 2 bases, there was a span of 11 bases. Looked up from germline, CDR1 is SGHTA and CDR2 is FQGNSA. This CDR3 contains 14 residues. Together with reference TRBV7-2 and TRBJ2-3, the CDR3 gives the full variable domain: GAGVSQSPSNKVTEKGKDVELRCDPISGHTALYWYRQSLGQGLEFLIYFQGNSAPDKSGLPSDRFSAERTGGSVSTLTIQRTQQEDSAVYLCASSRRAHTDTQYFGPGTRLTVL.

The rearrangement uses TRBV7-9 and TRBJ2-5; 9 bases map to TRBD1. The J call may be incorrect, as the DNA end agrees better with TRBJ2-7. The CDR3 contains 14 residues. The germline CDR1 and CDR2 sequences are SEHNR and FQNEAQ (reference sequence). The CDR3 DNA follows: TGTGCCAGCAGCCCCCGGACAGGGGATTACGAGCAGTACTTC. Translating it yields CASSPRTGDYEQYF.

The chain employs TRBV6-1 and TRBJ1-4, with 7 bases fitting TRBD1. Germline-derived CDR1 and CDR2 are MNHNS and SASEGT. The CDR3 is 14 amino acids. V dropped 2 bases and J dropped 12; count of bases not matched to a gene: 9. This CDR3 reads CASSENRGWVELFF. For the CDR3, the DNA is TGTGCCAGCAGTGAAAACAGGGGATGGGTGGAACTGTTTTTT.

V is TRBV4-1 and J is TRBJ2-5; the match to TRBD2 covers 7 bases. The junction had 6 bases not matched to a gene; V was cut back by 0 bases and J by 5 bases. The CDR3 is 15 residues long. Germline V gene sequence: CDR1 MGHRA, CDR2 YSYEKL. The CDR3 sequence is CASSQDGGGLETQYF. The DNA for the CDR3 is TGCGCCAGCAGCCAAGATGGGGGAGGGCTGGAGACCCAGTACTTC.

V is TRBV30 and J is TRBJ2-7; D is ambiguous. Per the germline V gene, CDR1 is GTSNPN and CDR2 is SVGIG (reference sequence). V was cut by 3 bases and J by 1 base, with 19 bases left in between. CDR3 size: 16 residues. The CDR3 sequence: CAWRKKTATVSYEQYF. The CDR3 nucleotides are TGTGCCTGGAGAAAAAAGACCGCGACCGTATCCTACGAGCAGTACTTC.

The chain recombines TRBV28 with TRBJ1-6; the match to TRBD1 covers 8 bases. Trimming took 1 base from V and 6 from J; bases not matched to a gene: 8. Germline lookup yields CDR1 MDHEN and CDR2 SYDVKM. The CDR3 has 17 residues. The CDR3 nucleotides read TGTGCCAGCAGTTTATTAAGACAGGGGAGATCTAATTCACCCCTCCACTTT. It codes for CASSLLRQGRSNSPLHF.

This chain's CDR3 is CASSEPIGLTEAFF. The CDR3 DNA reads TGTGCCAGCAGTGAACCGATAGGCCTGACTGAAGCTTTCTTT. V usage is TRBV6-1 and J usage is TRBJ1-1; D unresolved. In germline, CDR1 is MNHNS, CDR2 SASEGT. Deletions cut 2 bases from V and 5 bases from J, with 12 bases between. The length of the CDR3 is 14 residues.

This clone was seen only once. The chain employs TRBV9 and TRBJ2-5, with TRBD2 matching 9 bases. The CDR3 totals 16 residues. J was trimmed by 3 bases and V by 0 bases; bases with no gene match: 6. CDR1 and CDR2 from the germline V gene are SGDLS and YYNGEE. The CDR3 coding sequence is TGTGCCAGCAGCGTAGCGGCGGGGGGGGTGGAAGAGACCCAGTACTTC. Encoded protein: CASSVAAGGVEETQYF.

Comment on this clone: At one boundary the junction diverges from the germline segment, which might be a read error. The rearrangement joins TRBV6-4 to TRBJ2-3, with unresolved D. Germline V CDR1 and CDR2: MRHNA, SNTAGT. This CDR3 contains 12 residues. CDR3 loop: CASRDATDTQYF. The CDR3 DNA follows: TGTGCCAGCCGTGACGCGACAGATACGCAGTATTTT.